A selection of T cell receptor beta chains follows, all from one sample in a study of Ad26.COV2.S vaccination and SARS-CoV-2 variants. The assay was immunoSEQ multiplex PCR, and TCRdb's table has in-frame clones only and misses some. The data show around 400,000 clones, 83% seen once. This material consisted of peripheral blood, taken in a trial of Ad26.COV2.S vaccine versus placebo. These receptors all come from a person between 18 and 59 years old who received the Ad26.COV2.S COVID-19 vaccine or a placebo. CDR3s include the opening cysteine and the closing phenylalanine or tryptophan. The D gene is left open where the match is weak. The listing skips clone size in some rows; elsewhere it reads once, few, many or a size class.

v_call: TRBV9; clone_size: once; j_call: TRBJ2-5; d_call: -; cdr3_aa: CASSPGTVKETQYF; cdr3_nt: TGTGCCAGCAGCCCTGGGACGGTTAAAGAGACCCAGTACTTC
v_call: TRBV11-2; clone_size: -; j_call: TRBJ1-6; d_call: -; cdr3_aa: CASSRSRNSPLHF; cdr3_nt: TGTGCCAGCAGTCGATCGAGAAATTCACCCCTCCACTTT
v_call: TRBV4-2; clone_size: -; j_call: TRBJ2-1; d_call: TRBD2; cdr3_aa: CASSQDTLLAGPYNEQFF; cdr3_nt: TGTGCCAGCAGCCAAGATACACTACTAGCGGGACCCTACAATGAGCAGTTCTTC
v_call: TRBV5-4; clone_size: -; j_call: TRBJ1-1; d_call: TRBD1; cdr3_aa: CASSLYRGGGTEAFF; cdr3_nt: TGTGCCAGCAGCCTTTACAGGGGTGGAGGCACTGAAGCTTTCTTT
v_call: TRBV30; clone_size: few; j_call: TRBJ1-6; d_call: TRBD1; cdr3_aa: CAWREGPGGAALHF; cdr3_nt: TGTGCCTGGAGGGAAGGACCAGGGGGGGCGGCCCTCCACTTT
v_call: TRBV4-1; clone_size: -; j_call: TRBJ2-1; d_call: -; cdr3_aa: CASSQVPRGHNEQFF; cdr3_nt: TGCGCCAGCAGCCAAGTCCCCCGGGGGCACAATGAGCAGTTCTTC
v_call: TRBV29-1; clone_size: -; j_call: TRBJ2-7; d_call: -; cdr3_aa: CSVEGGNNYEQYF; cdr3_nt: TGCAGCGTTGAAGGGGGGAACAACTACGAGCAGTACTTC
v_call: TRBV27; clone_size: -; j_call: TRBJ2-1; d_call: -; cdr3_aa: CASSLAFKDNEQFF; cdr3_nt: TGTGCCAGCAGTTTGGCTTTTAAGGACAATGAGCAGTTCTTC
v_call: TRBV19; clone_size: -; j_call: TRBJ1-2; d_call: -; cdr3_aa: CASSRDGGALAAYTF; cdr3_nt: TGTGCCAGTAGTAGAGATGGAGGGGCCCTCGCTGCCTACACCTTC
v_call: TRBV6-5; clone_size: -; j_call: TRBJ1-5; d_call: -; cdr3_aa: CASSIRGNQPQHF; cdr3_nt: TGTGCCAGCAGTATCAGGGGCAATCAGCCCCAGCATTTT
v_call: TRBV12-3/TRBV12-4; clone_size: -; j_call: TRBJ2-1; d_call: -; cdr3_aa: CASSQGYNEQFF; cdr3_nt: TGTGCCAGCAGCCAGGGGTACAATGAGCAGTTCTTC
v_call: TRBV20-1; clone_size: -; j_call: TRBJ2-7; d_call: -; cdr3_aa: CSAIPVGEQYF; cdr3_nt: TGCAGTGCTATCCCCGTCGGCGAGCAGTACTTC
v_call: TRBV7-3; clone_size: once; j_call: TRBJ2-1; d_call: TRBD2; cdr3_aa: CASSPSGDAYNEQFF; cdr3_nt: TGTGCCAGCAGCCCAAGCGGGGACGCCTACAATGAGCAGTTCTTC
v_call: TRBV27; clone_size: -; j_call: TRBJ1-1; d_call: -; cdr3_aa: CASSGSTEAFF; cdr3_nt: TGTGCCAGCAGTGGCAGCACTGAAGCTTTCTTT
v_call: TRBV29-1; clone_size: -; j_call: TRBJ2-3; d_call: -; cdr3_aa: CSAGHPTDTQYF; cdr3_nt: TGCAGCGCAGGACACCCCACAGATACGCAGTATTTT
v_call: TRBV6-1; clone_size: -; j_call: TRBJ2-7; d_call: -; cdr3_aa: CASSDTGHEQYF; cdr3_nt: TGTGCCAGCAGTGATACAGGGCACGAGCAGTACTTC
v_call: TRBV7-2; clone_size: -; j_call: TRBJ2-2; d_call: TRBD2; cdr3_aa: CASSLFLTAGTTGELFF; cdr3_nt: TGTGCCAGCAGCTTATTTTTGACAGCGGGAACCACCGGGGAGCTGTTTTTT
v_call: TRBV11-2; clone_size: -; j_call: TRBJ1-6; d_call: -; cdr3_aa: CASSLDQRSPLHF; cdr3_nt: TGTGCCAGCAGCTTAGACCAGAGGTCACCCCTCCACTTT
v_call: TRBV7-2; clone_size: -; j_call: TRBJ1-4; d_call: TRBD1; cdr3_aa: CASSQKDRGRSNEKLFF; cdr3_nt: TGTGCCAGCAGCCAGAAGGACAGGGGTCGCTCTAATGAAAAACTGTTTTTT
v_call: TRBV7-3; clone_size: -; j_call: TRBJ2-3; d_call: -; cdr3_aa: CASRRRGSNTDTQYF; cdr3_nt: TGTGCCAGCAGAAGGAGGGGTTCGAACACAGATACGCAGTATTTT
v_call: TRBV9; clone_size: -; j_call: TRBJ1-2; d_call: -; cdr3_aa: CASSVEALRGHYGYTF; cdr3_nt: TGTGCCAGCAGCGTAGAGGCCCTAAGGGGCCACTATGGCTACACCTTC
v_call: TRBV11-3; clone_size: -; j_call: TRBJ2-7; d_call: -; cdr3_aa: CASSLDLWGDTYEQYF; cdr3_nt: TGTGCCAGCAGCTTAGACCTTTGGGGGGACACCTACGAGCAGTACTTC
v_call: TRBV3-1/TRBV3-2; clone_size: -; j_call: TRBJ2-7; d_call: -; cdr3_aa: CASSQDYHSQGHEQYF; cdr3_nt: TGTGCCAGCAGCCAAGACTATCATTCGCAGGGCCACGAGCAGTACTTC
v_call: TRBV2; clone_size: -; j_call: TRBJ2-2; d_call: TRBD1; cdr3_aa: CARPDKTGGTGELFF; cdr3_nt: TGTGCCAGACCTGATAAGACAGGGGGCACCGGGGAGCTGTTTTTT
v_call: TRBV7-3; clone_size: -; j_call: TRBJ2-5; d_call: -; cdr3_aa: CASSRAQKETQYF; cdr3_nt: TGTGCCAGCAGCCGGGCACAGAAAGAGACCCAGTACTTC
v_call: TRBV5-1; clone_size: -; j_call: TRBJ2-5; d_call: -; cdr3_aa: CASSSPGGQETQYF; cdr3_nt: TGCGCCAGCAGCTCACCAGGTGGCCAGGAGACCCAGTACTTC
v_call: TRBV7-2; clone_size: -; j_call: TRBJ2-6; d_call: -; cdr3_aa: CASSPRASGANVLTF; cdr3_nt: TGTGCCAGCAGCCCAAGGGCCTCTGGGGCCAACGTCCTGACTTTC
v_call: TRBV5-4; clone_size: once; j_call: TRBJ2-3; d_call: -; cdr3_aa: CASSSKVYNGWTDTQYF; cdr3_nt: TGTGCCAGCAGCTCCAAGGTCTATAATGGATGGACAGATACGCAGTATTTT
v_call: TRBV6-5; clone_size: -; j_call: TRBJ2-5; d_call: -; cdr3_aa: CASSLRDSQETQYF; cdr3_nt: TGTGCCAGCAGTTTGCGGGACAGTCAAGAGACCCAGTACTTC
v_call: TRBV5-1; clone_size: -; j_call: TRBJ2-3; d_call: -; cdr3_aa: CASSLGLGTDTQYF; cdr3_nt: TGCGCCAGCAGCTTGGGACTGGGCACAGATACGCAGTATTTT